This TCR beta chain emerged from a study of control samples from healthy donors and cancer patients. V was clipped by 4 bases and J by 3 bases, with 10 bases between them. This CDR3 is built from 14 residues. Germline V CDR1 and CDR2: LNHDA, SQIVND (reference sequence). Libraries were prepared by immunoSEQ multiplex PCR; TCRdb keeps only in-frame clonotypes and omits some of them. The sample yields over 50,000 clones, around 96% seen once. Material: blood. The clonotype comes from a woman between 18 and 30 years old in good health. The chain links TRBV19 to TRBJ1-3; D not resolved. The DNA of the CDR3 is TGTGCCAGTAGTACAAACTTGGTTGGAAACACCATATATTTT. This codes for CASSTNLVGNTIYF.